This record covers a single TCR beta chain. Its antigen remains unidentified. No base qualities exist here, and no much larger clone lies one base off it. V and J lose 4 bases and 1 base, and a span of 9 bases separates them. In the germline V gene, CDR1 corresponds to SGHDT and CDR2 to YYEEEE. The CDR3 goes from the cysteine to the phenylalanine over 13 residues. Of the read, only the CDR3 DNA is kept; its 39 bases are in frame from base 1. Libraries were prepared through the immunoSEQ multiplex PCR assay. From the authors' description of their analysis: A statistical classification framework was built to diagnose cytomegalovirus status from the catalog of TCR beta chain sequences. Not all clones reach the TCRdb copy of this immuneACCESS table, which keeps in-frame sequences only. Checked studies attribute under half of the gap to unresolved V genes and leave the rest unexplained. For V, J and clone size, that table is used; D and trimming come from the DNA. The sample table records 220,000 or so clones; approximately 88% of these occur just once. The ten most abundant clones make up over 12% of the sample.

The sample belongs to a study of cytomegalovirus exposure and HLA in healthy donors (dated by TCRdb to about 2017). In the study overall: According to a later analysis, the approximately 130 validation repertoires were produced on the same platform as the approximately 610 repertoires of the first cohort. The study aimed to test whether cataloging public T cell receptors could reveal signatures of past pathogen exposure. Along with the roughly 670-subject first cohort, a separate validation cohort of more than 90 different subjects was used. High-throughput TCR immunosequencing, statistical association of individual TCRs with disease status, and machine learning were combined to predict cytomegalovirus infection status.

The donors belonged to the validation cohort of about 120 subjects, which was separate from the roughly 700-subject first cohort. The paper's findings and limits, for the study overall: Across donors, most TCR sequences were observed very rarely, whereas some public TCRs were present in many individuals. The classifier was reported to diagnose cytomegalovirus status with high specificity and sensitivity in both the original cohort and the validation cohort. A later analysis lacked HLA typing for the validation cohort, so it scored co-occurrence in that cohort across all 110 or so repertoires. It was suggested by the authors that the approach could potentially be generalized to other disease states and immunological phenotypes. Subsequent analysis determined that TCRs grouped into clusters in the first cohort also showed a tendency toward co-occurrence across the roughly 130 validation repertoires, and 90% to 95% of cluster scores exceeded 0. A total of roughly 160 TCR beta chains were listed by the study as associated with cytomegalovirus. In vitro tests confirmed that a few of the cytomegalovirus-associated TCR beta chains recognize cytomegalovirus antigens.

Material for sequencing was PBMCs. This receptor chain uses TRBV5-6 and TRBJ2-7; tentative D gene TRBD2, with 5 bases matching. The TCR originated in a woman in her 30s in good health and CMV-seropositive. The DNA reads TGTGCCAGCAGCGAGGGAGTTTCCTACGAGCAGTACTTC. This translates into CASSEGVSYEQYF.